This T cell receptor (beta chain) was captured in a study of response to subunit inactivated influenza vaccine. CDR1 MNHEY and CDR2 SVGEGT come from the germline V gene. Trimming removed 6 bases from V and 8 bases from J, with 14 bases in between. The CDR3 is 13 residues long. TCRdb passed the RT-PCR reads through MiXCR, listing each CDR3 protein once. The table has 200,000 to 300,000 distinct CDR3 sequences, less than 15% seen once. Study-level findings and limits: The authors suggested that every seasonal influenza vaccination recruits few new T cells.

Ten or more counts support this clonotype. The antigen is undetermined. The sequence was collected from a man in his fifties who received an inactivated influenza vaccine. The chain uses TRBV6-2 or TRBV6-3 and TRBJ2-1; the D gene is possibly TRBD1 (5 bases). The source was non-naive T cells sorted from PBMCs, collected 14 to 15 days before vaccination. The CDR3 sequence: CASSLDSIYEQFF. The CDR3 DNA reads TGTGCCAGCAGCCTAGACAGTATCTATGAGCAGTTCTTC.